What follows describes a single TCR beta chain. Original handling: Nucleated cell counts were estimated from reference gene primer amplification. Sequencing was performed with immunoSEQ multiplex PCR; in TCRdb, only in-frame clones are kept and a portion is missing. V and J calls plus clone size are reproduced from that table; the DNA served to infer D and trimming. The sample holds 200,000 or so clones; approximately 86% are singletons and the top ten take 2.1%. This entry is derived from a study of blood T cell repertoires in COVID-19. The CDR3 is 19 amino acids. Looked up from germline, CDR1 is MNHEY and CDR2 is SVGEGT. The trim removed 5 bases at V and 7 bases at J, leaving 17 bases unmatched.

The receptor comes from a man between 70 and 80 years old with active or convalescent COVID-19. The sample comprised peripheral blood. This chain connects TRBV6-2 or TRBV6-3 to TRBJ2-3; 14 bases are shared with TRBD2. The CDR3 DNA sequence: TGTGCCAGCAGTACCCGGACTAGCGGGGGGCCGGAGCGCAGATATACGCAGTATTTT. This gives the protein CASSTRTSGGPERRYTQYF.